This T cell receptor beta chain was identified during a study of graft-versus-host responses after intestinal transplantation. At the level of the study: As for transplant type, recipients had multivisceral, liver-intestinal, or isolated intestinal grafts.

The CDR3 covers 13 residues. Trimming shortened V by 3 bases and J by 5 bases, and 7 bases separated the two germline ends. Germline V gene sequence: CDR1 SGHAT, CDR2 FQNNGV. Whole-study results and caveats: Early post-transplant declines in HvG were associated with peak levels of circulating GvH clones.

Sequencing used immunoSEQ multiplex PCR; TCRdb keeps in-frame clones, though not all of them. The sample shows about 2,500 clones, under 30% of them seen only once. The chain links TRBV11-2 to TRBJ2-2, with a possible D match to TRBD1 (5 bases). The receptor was derived from a human patient who was an organ donor for intestinal transplantation. The sample in question was alloreactive CD4+ T cells from a mixed lymphocyte reaction culture, obtained before transplantation. Indicated subset: CFSE-low proliferating T cells sorted from roughly six-day pre-transplant mixed lymphocyte reaction (GvH or HvG direction). Here the CDR3 reads CASSLWTTGELFF. CDR3 DNA sequence: TGTGCCAGCAGCTTGTGGACAACCGGGGAGCTGTTTTTT. The variable domain in full, with the rest retrieved from reference TRBV11-2 and TRBJ2-2, is EAGVAQSPRYKIIEKRQSVAFWCNPISGHATLYWYQQILGQGPKLLIQFQNNGVVDDSQLPKDRFSAERLKGVDSTLKIQPAKLEDSAVYLCASSLWTTGELFFGEGSRLTVL.